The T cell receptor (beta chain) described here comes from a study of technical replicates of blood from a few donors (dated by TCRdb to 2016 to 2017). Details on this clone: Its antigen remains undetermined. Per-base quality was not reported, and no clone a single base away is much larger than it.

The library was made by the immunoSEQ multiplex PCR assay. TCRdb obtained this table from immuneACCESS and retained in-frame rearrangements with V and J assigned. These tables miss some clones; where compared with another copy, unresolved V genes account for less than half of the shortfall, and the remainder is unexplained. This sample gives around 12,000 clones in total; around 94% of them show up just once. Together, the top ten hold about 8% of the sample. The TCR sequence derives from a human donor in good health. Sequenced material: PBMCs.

The CDR3 reads as follows: CASKISGIKDEQYF. The base sequence is TGTGCCAGCAAAATTAGCGGGATAAAGGACGAGCAGTACTTC. The rearranged chain carries TRBV2 and TRBJ2-7; TRBD2 aligns with 8 central bases. CDR1 is given as SNHLY and CDR2 as FYNNEI, both from the germline V gene. Including the terminal cysteine and phenylalanine, the CDR3 comprises 14 residues. Of the read, only the CDR3 DNA is kept; its 42 bases are in frame from base 1. Germline trimming amounts to 7 bases on V and 5 bases on J, with 10 as the count of junction bases outside the gene matches.